The 28 T cell receptor beta chains below were found in one sample sequenced in a study of CD8+CD57+ T cells in acquired aplastic anemia. Those patients picked for sequencing had displayed CD8+CD57+ cell expansion on flow cytometry. Genomic DNA templated the TCR beta VDJ and CDR3 profiling. TCRdb processed the reads anew with MiXCR; each CDR3 protein has one entry. Here the sample spans about 290,000 distinct CDR3 sequences, 45% to 65% being singletons. Input material: sorted CD4+, CD8+, or CD8+CD57+ T cells (not recorded which) from PBMCs. These TCRs come from a human donor with aplastic anemia.

This clonotype appeared a single time. One end of the junction varies from germline; a read error may be responsible. V gene TRBV20-1 combines with J gene TRBJ2-5; TRBD2 aligns across 11 bases. This CDR3 contains 15 residues. CDR1 DFQATT and CDR2 SNEGSKA come from the germline V gene (reference sequence). The chain's CDR3 is CSARDLAGGPEAQYF. The CDR3 DNA sequence: TGCAGTGCTAGAGATTTAGCGGGAGGGCCAGAGGCCCAGTACTTC.

The chain has TRBV7-6 and TRBJ2-7; TRBD1 matches at 9 bases. The CDR3 consists of 14 residues. The junction had 7 bases not matched to a gene; V was cut back by 5 bases and J by 5 bases. The germline CDR1 and CDR2 sequences are SGHVS and FNYEAQ. The CDR3: CASSLTGGFDEQYF. In nucleotides, the CDR3 is TGTGCCAGCAGCCTGACAGGGGGATTTGACGAGCAGTACTTC.

This clonotype has just a few counts. V gene TRBV24-1 combines with J gene TRBJ2-5; 13 bases align to TRBD2. Looked up from germline, CDR1 is KGHDR and CDR2 is SFDVKD. The CDR3 loop spans 16 amino acids. With V trimmed by 2 bases and J by 4 bases, 3 bases remained unmatched. The CDR3 nucleotides read TGTGCCACCAGTGATTCGGGACTAGCGGGGATAGAGACCCAGTACTTC. Protein product: CATSDSGLAGIETQYF.

The chain recombines TRBV10-2 with TRBJ2-7; 11 bases are a match to TRBD2. The germline gives CDR1 WSHSY, CDR2 SAAADI. The CDR3 sequence is 17 residues long. The ends lost 0 bases at V and 4 bases at J; junction bases unmatched: 8. The CDR3 bases are TGCGCCAGCAGTGAGTCGAAGCTAGCGGGAGGTTGGTACGAGCAGTACTTC. Amino acids: CASSESKLAGGWYEQYF.

This chain connects TRBV13 to TRBJ2-1; TRBD2 matches 8 bases. This CDR3 spans 21 amino acids. V lost 2 bases and J lost 3; bases outside the gene matches: 21. Germline values: CDR1 PRHDT, CDR2 FYEKMQ (reference sequence). The CDR3 loop reads CASSLNLKRAGGQLGYNEQFF. The DNA for the CDR3 is TGTGCCAGCAGCTTAAACTTGAAACGGGCGGGGGGCCAGCTGGGCTACAATGAGCAGTTCTTC.

This chain connects TRBV29-1 to TRBJ2-1, with D perhaps matching TRBD1 (6 bases). Trimming pared 3 bases from V and 1 base from J, leaving 10 bases between. Germline lookup yields CDR1 SQVTM and CDR2 ANQGSEA. The CDR3 covers 14 residues. In DNA, the CDR3 is TGCAGCGTTGATCAGGGGATTTCCTACAATGAGCAGTTCTTC. Translated, it gives CSVDQGISYNEQFF.

This clonotype appeared many times. The CDR3 here is CASSLKGRGGSPLHF. The CDR3 nucleotides read TGCGCCAGCAGCTTGAAAGGACGGGGGGGTTCACCCCTCCACTTT. The chain links TRBV5-1 to TRBJ1-6; D might be TRBD1 (5 bases). This CDR3 has 15 residues. Germline assignment: CDR1 SGHRS and CDR2 YFSETQ. V lost 1 base to trimming and J lost 9 bases, with 14 bases between them. Together with reference TRBV5-1 and TRBJ1-6, the CDR3 gives the full variable domain: KAGVTQTPRYLIKTRGQQVTLSCSPISGHRSVSWYQQTPGQGLQFLFEYFSETQRNKGNFPGRFSGRQFSNSRSEMNVSTLELGDSALYLCASSLKGRGGSPLHFGNGTRLTVT.

The chain employs TRBV7-9 and TRBJ2-7, with D possibly being TRBD2 (6 bases). V was trimmed by 5 bases and J by 6 bases, leaving 11 bases between them. This CDR3 has 12 amino acids. Germline assignment: CDR1 SEHNR and CDR2 FQNEAQ (reference sequence). In DNA form, the CDR3 reads TGTGCCAGCAGCCCCAACGGGGGCGAGCAGTACTTC. This encodes CASSPNGGEQYF.

The CDR3 DNA sequence: TGTGCCAGCAGCCAAGATCAGGCGGATAGCAATCAGCCCCAGCATTTT. Protein product: CASSQDQADSNQPQHF. This chain connects TRBV4-2 to TRBJ1-5; D remains ambiguous. V was trimmed by 0 bases and J by 0 bases, leaving 9 bases between them. Germline-derived CDR1 and CDR2 are LGHNA and YNFKEQ. The CDR3 covers 16 residues.

This clonotype appeared a few times. The V gene is TRBV29-1, the J gene TRBJ2-5, with 11 bases lining up with TRBD2. In germline, CDR1 is SQVTM, CDR2 ANQGSEA. This CDR3 has 14 amino acids. The trim removed 8 bases at V and 4 bases at J, leaving 9 bases unmatched. The CDR3 protein is CSTVGLAGGETQYF. The CDR3, as DNA: TGCAGCACGGTAGGGCTAGCGGGAGGAGAGACCCAGTACTTC.

This clonotype was counted ten times or more. The chain employs TRBV20-1 and TRBJ1-2, with no clear D. The CDR3 is 12 residues long. V shed 7 bases and J shed 6 bases, with 15 bases lying between them. Germline V gives CDR1 DFQATT, CDR2 SNEGSKA (reference sequence). CDR3 nucleotide sequence: TGCAGTGTAGTAGGTCGGGCGGATGGCTACACCTTC. Protein: CSVVGRADGYTF.

This clonotype turned up a few times. The CDR3 here is CASSEWRNLDGTQYF. CDR3 DNA sequence: TGTGCCAGCAGTGAATGGAGGAACCTTGACGGTACGCAGTATTTT. The V gene is TRBV25-1, the J gene TRBJ2-3; possible D gene TRBD2, 5 bases. This CDR3 comprises 15 residues. Trimming took off 1 base at V and 8 bases at J, with 16 bases between the two ends. Germline V gives CDR1 MGHDK, CDR2 SYGVNS.

This clonotype was detected only once. The rearrangement links TRBV10-3 to TRBJ2-1, with 14 bases that match TRBD2. The J segment lost 8 bases and the V segment lost 4 bases, leaving 7 bases of the junction unmatched. CDR3 length: 16 amino acids. Germline values: CDR1 ENHRY, CDR2 SYGVKD. CDR3 DNA: TGTGCCATCAGTGGCGGGACTAGCGGGAGTATCGATGAGCAGTTCTTC. Residues: CAISGGTSGSIDEQFF.

The chain uses TRBV6-2 or TRBV6-3 and TRBJ2-7; TRBD2 aligns across 14 bases. V was clipped by 6 bases and J by 7 bases; unmatched bases: 5. The CDR3 is 14 amino acids. CDR1 and CDR2 from the germline V gene are MNHEY and SVGEGT. The CDR3 region has the DNA TGTGCCAGCAGGGGACTAGCGGGAGTCGGGGAGCAGTACTTC. Its protein is CASRGLAGVGEQYF.

The chain combines TRBV2 with TRBJ2-5, with D possibly being TRBD2 (5 bases). Trimming removed 11 bases from V and 2 bases from J, with 15 bases in between. Germline CDR1 and CDR2: SNHLY and FYNNEI. The CDR3 is made up of 13 amino acids. The CDR3 region is CAGEGALQETQYF. CDR3 in DNA: TGTGCCGGCGAGGGAGCCCTACAAGAGACCCAGTACTTC.

The V gene is TRBV2, the J gene TRBJ2-5; tentatively, D is TRBD1 (5 bases). Gene TRBJ2-7 matches the end of the DNA better, so the J call may be wrong. Germline V gene lookup returns CDR1 SNHLY and CDR2 FYNNEI. The CDR3 loop spans 14 amino acids. Written as DNA, the CDR3 is TGTGCCAGCAGTTCAGGGCCCCCCTCCTACGAGCAGTACTTC. Protein product: CASSSGPPSYEQYF.

The J gene is TRBJ2-5, the V gene TRBV9, with D hard to call. This CDR3 spans 13 amino acids. The V end was cut by 0 bases, the J end by 11 bases, with 14 bases between. The germline CDR1 and CDR2 sequences are SGDLS and YYNGEE. CDR3 residues: CASSVGEDVEQYF. CDR3 in DNA: TGTGCCAGCAGCGTAGGGGAAGATGTAGAACAGTACTTC.

The genes are TRBV2 and TRBJ1-5; D is ambiguous. V shed 5 bases and J shed 0 bases, with 14 bases lying between them. CDR3 length: 16 residues. Germline V lookup: CDR1 SNHLY, CDR2 FYNNEI. CDR3 DNA: TGTGCCAGCAGTTACCTTGGGATGGCTAGCAATCAGCCCCAGCATTTT. This gives the protein CASSYLGMASNQPQHF.

This rearrangement joins TRBV7-9 to TRBJ1-6; D is unresolved. CDR1 is SEHNR, CDR2 FQNEAQ, per germline (reference sequence). Between the trimmed V and J ends, which lost 7 bases and 6 bases, there was a span of 13 bases. The CDR3 length is 14 residues. CDR3 DNA: TGTGCCAGCACCCGAGACGGCATTAATTCACCCCTCCACTTT. It is translated as CASTRDGINSPLHF.

This chain connects TRBV2 to TRBJ1-5; 7 bases are shared with TRBD1. The germline CDR1 and CDR2 sequences are SNHLY and FYNNEI. The CDR3 is made up of 16 amino acids. V lost 5 bases, J lost 7 bases, and 14 bases stayed unmatched. CDR3 sequence reads: CASSYPGQKSGQPQHF. The CDR3, as DNA: TGTGCCAGCAGTTACCCGGGACAGAAGTCGGGCCAGCCCCAGCATTTT.

This clonotype was observed a single time. V gene TRBV15 combines with J gene TRBJ1-1, with D tentatively TRBD1 (5 bases). Germline V lookup: CDR1 LNHNV, CDR2 YYDKDF (reference sequence). This CDR3 contains 13 residues. V was clipped by 8 bases and J by 2 bases, with 12 bases between them. CDR3 nucleotide sequence: TGTGCCACCCGTCGGGGCACTAACACTGAAGCTTTCTTT. This encodes CATRRGTNTEAFF.

Here the CDR3 DNA reads TGTGCCAGCAGCTTACGAGCGGGGACAGACAATGAGCAGTTCTTC. Protein product: CASSLRAGTDNEQFF. The V gene is TRBV7-3, the J gene TRBJ2-1, with D possibly called TRBD1 or TRBD2 (7 bases each). Trimming stripped 2 bases from V and 5 bases from J, with 13 bases between. Looked up from germline, CDR1 is SGHTA and CDR2 is FQGTGA. The CDR3 sequence is 15 residues long. Full variable domain (rest looked up from reference TRBV7-3 and TRBJ2-1): GAGVSQTPSNKVTEKGKYVELRCDPISGHTALYWYRQSLGQGPEFLIYFQGTGAADDSGLPNDRFFAVRPEGSVSTLKIQRTERGDSAVYLCASSLRAGTDNEQFFGPGTRLTVL.

This rearrangement joins TRBV6-1 to TRBJ2-7; 9 nucleotides agree with TRBD1. This CDR3 is built from 13 residues. V lost 8 bases, J lost 4 bases, and 6 bases stayed unmatched. Per the germline V gene, CDR1 is MNHNS and CDR2 is SASEGT. The CDR3 spells CASVTGGRYEQYF. The CDR3 DNA reads TGTGCCAGCGTGACAGGGGGGAGATACGAGCAGTACTTC.

The rearrangement uses TRBV20-1 and TRBJ2-1, with a weak D call TRBD1 (5 bases). CDR1 DFQATT and CDR2 SNEGSKA come from the germline V gene (reference sequence). This CDR3 region has 14 residues. The V end was cut by 2 bases, the J end by 4 bases, with 12 bases between. In DNA form, the CDR3 reads TGCAGTGCTAGATTAGGGGCAGGATACAATGAGCAGTTCTTC. Translation: CSARLGAGYNEQFF.

This clonotype was detected once. The J gene is TRBJ1-6, the V gene TRBV7-9; no definite D call. The CDR3 runs to 14 residues. V was shortened by 1 base and J by 7 bases, with 8 bases between the two germline ends. CDR1 is SEHNR and CDR2 is FQNEAQ in the germline V gene (reference sequence). The CDR3: CASSLVGENSPLHF. CDR3 nucleotides: TGTGCCAGCAGCTTAGTGGGAGAAAATTCACCCCTCCACTTT.

This clonotype was detected ten times or more. The chain recombines TRBV4-1 with TRBJ2-7, with 8 bases fitting TRBD2. The germline V gene encodes CDR1 MGHRA and CDR2 YSYEKL. The CDR3 contains 14 residues. The V and J ends lost 4 bases and 6 bases, in that order; junction bases with no gene match: 8. Here the CDR3 reads CASSLGLDVREQYF. CDR3 DNA: TGCGCCAGCAGCCTGGGACTAGACGTGCGCGAGCAGTACTTC.

This clonotype appeared many times. The genes are TRBV20-1 and TRBJ2-1, with 9 nucleotides matching TRBD1. Per the germline V gene, CDR1 is DFQATT and CDR2 is SNEGSKA (reference sequence). V dropped 5 bases and J dropped 2; count of bases not matched to a gene: 7. The CDR3 sequence is 15 residues long. CDR3 sequence reads: CSAQPRDRAYNEQFF. The DNA for the CDR3 is TGCAGTGCTCAACCGCGGGACAGGGCCTACAATGAGCAGTTCTTC.

J is TRBJ2-2 and V is TRBV19; TRBD2 is a possible D gene (5 bases). Germline V CDR1 and CDR2: LNHDA, SQIVND (reference sequence). V was pared by 1 base and J by 2 bases, with 8 bases between. The CDR3 length is 15 residues. The CDR3 loop reads CASSIGLANTGELFF. As DNA, the CDR3 is TGTGCCAGTAGTATAGGCCTAGCAAACACCGGGGAGCTGTTTTTT.